A single sample is the source of the 18 T cell receptor beta chains below, sequenced in a study of blood T cell repertoires in COVID-19. Assay used: immunoSEQ multiplex PCR; TCRdb lists only in-frame clones, some missing. The sample lists 75,000 to 95,000 clones; 80% to 90% were seen once. Sequenced input: peripheral blood. The receptors derive from a human donor in a cohort sampled during active COVID-19.

The chain joins TRBV6-1 to TRBJ1-4, with D maybe TRBD1 (5 bases). This CDR3 contains 17 residues. Trimming stripped 6 bases from V and 5 bases from J, with 22 bases between. CDR1 is MNHNS and CDR2 is SASEGT in the germline V gene. CDR3: CASRESQGRLQNEKLFF. The CDR3 coding sequence is TGTGCCAGCAGGGAAAGCCAGGGTAGACTGCAGAATGAAAAACTGTTTTTT.

CDR3 nucleotide sequence: TGTGCCAGCAGCTTAATGGGGAAGGCGACTAGCCCCTACAATGAGCAGTTCTTC. This sequence encodes CASSLMGKATSPYNEQFF. This sequence joins TRBV7-3 and TRBJ2-1; TRBD2 matches 7 bases. V gave up 1 base and J gave up 2 bases; unmatched junction bases: 11. CDR3 length: 18 amino acids. Germline CDR1 reads SGHTA; CDR2 reads FQGTGA.

This chain links TRBV11-2 with TRBJ2-1; 7 positions match TRBD2. CDR3 length: 16 amino acids. Per the germline V gene, CDR1 is SGHAT and CDR2 is FQNNGV. The junction had 11 bases not matched to a gene; V was cut back by 2 bases and J by 7 bases. The CDR3 DNA follows: TGTGCCAGCAGCTTATTTCAGCGGGGAGTACAAAATGAGCAGTTCTTC. Protein: CASSLFQRGVQNEQFF.

This chain joins TRBV2 and TRBJ2-7; 7 nucleotides agree with TRBD2. V trimming: 5 bases; J trimming: 2 bases; junction bases outside the gene matches: 9. The CDR3 runs to 15 residues. Looked up from germline, CDR1 is SNHLY and CDR2 is FYNNEI. CDR3 region: CASSRKERETYEQYF. CDR3 DNA sequence: TGTGCCAGCAGTAGAAAGGAGCGGGAAACCTACGAGCAGTACTTC.

The rearrangement joins TRBV30 to TRBJ1-1, with unresolved D. Trimming removed 2 bases at V and 0 bases at J, with 7 bases between. CDR1 GTSNPN and CDR2 SVGIG come from the germline V gene (reference sequence). CDR3 length: 13 amino acids. This chain's CDR3 is CAWSRDVNTEAFF. In nucleotides, the CDR3 is TGTGCCTGGAGTCGAGATGTGAACACTGAAGCTTTCTTT.

The chain joins TRBV29-1 to TRBJ1-3; D unresolved. Trimming pared 4 bases from V and 4 bases from J, leaving 8 bases between. The CDR3 has 12 amino acids. The germline gives CDR1 SQVTM, CDR2 ANQGSEA. Here the CDR3 reads CSVGGEGNTIYF. The CDR3 bases are TGCAGCGTTGGCGGAGAGGGAAACACCATATATTTT.

As to this clone: At one boundary the junction diverges from the germline segment, which might be a read error. The V call is TRBV3-1 (or the pseudogene TRBV3-2), the J call TRBJ2-3; TRBD2 matches at 9 bases. The CDR3 has 13 residues. The germline V gene encodes CDR1 LGHDT and CDR2 YNNKEL (reference sequence). For the CDR3, the DNA is TGTGCCAGCAGCCAGTCCCGGAGCGGGAGGCAAAATTTT. Amino acids: CASSQSRSGRQNF.

This clone is a singleton in its sample. This chain links TRBV19 with TRBJ2-6, with a possible D match to TRBD1 (6 bases). This CDR3 contains 17 residues. Germline values: CDR1 LNHDA, CDR2 SQIVND (reference sequence). V lost 3 bases and J 3 bases, leaving 15 bases between the germline ends. CDR3 nucleotides: TGTGCCAGTAGTATGTGGTCAGGGGCCGGTGGGGCCAACGTCCTGACTTTC. Translated: CASSMWSGAGGANVLTF.

This clone was observed a few times. This sequence joins TRBV27 and TRBJ2-2; 9 nucleotides match TRBD2. This CDR3 region has 16 residues. Germline V CDR1 and CDR2: MNHEY, SMNVEV (reference sequence). V trimming: 0 bases; J trimming: 3 bases; junction bases outside the gene matches: 2. The CDR3 sequence: CASSLSGTSYTGELFF. The CDR3 coding sequence is TGTGCCAGCAGTTTATCCGGGACTAGCTACACCGGGGAGCTGTTTTTT.

The chain has TRBV28 and TRBJ1-1; possibly TRBD1 for D (6 bases). This CDR3 has 12 amino acids. V lost 4 bases and J lost 5, with 8 bases in between. Germline CDR1 and CDR2: MDHEN and SYDVKM. In nucleotides, the CDR3 is TGTGCCAGCAGTTCCCAGGGGACTGAAGCTTTCTTT. This translates into CASSSQGTEAFF.

V gene TRBV5-6 combines with J gene TRBJ2-3; D remains ambiguous. The CDR3 runs 15 residues. The ends were cut back, 4 bases at V and 7 bases at J, with 19 bases in the middle. Germline lookup yields CDR1 SGHDT and CDR2 YYEEEE. CDR3 coding DNA: TGTGCCAGCAGCGTAAACAGTCTACGGTTCCATACGCAGTATTTT. Protein product: CASSVNSLRFHTQYF. The full variable domain, completed using reference TRBV5-6 and TRBJ2-3, is DAGVTQSPTHLIKTRGQQVTLRCSPKSGHDTVSWYQQALGQGPQFIFQYYEEEERQRGNFPDRFSGHQFPNYSSELNVNALLLGDSALYLCASSVNSLRFHTQYFGPGTRLTVL.

The chain employs TRBV29-1 and TRBJ1-4, with D possibly TRBD1 on 6 matching bases. The ends were cut back, 5 bases at V and 5 bases at J, with 12 bases in the middle. The germline CDR1 and CDR2 sequences are SQVTM and ANQGSEA. There are 13 residues in the CDR3. The CDR3 loop is CSVSKGGNEKLFF. In DNA form, the CDR3 reads TGCAGCGTTTCCAAGGGGGGGAATGAAAAACTGTTTTTT.

The chain has TRBV2 and TRBJ2-2, with 11 nucleotides matching TRBD2. V was clipped by 7 bases and J by 6 bases; unmatched bases: 10. Germline V lookup: CDR1 SNHLY, CDR2 FYNNEI. The CDR3 totals 16 residues. The CDR3 region is CASMSLAGGYAGELFF. Here the CDR3 DNA reads TGTGCCAGCATGTCGTTAGCGGGAGGGTACGCCGGGGAGCTGTTTTTT.

This clone was observed a few times. The genes are TRBV18 and TRBJ2-2; 10 bases line up with TRBD2. Trimming cost V 3 bases and J 0 bases; bases outside gene matches: 10. The CDR3 consists of 19 residues. Germline V gene sequence: CDR1 KGHSH, CDR2 LQKENI. CDR3 sequence reads: CASSPPPRLAGTNTGELFF. For the CDR3, the DNA is TGTGCCAGCTCACCCCCCCCGCGACTAGCGGGTACGAACACCGGGGAGCTGTTTTTT.

This rearrangement joins TRBV28 to TRBJ1-2; D gene ambiguous. Germline lookup yields CDR1 MDHEN and CDR2 SYDVKM. Trimming took 6 bases from V and 8 from J, leaving 16 bases between them. There are 13 residues in the CDR3. The CDR3 DNA reads as TGTGCCAGCAGCGGTGACCGCGTCGGGGGCTACACCTTC. Protein sequence: CASSGDRVGGYTF.

This chain joins TRBV19 and TRBJ2-2; possible D gene TRBD1, 6 bases. V dropped 7 bases and J dropped 6 bases, with 18 bases sitting between them. Germline CDR1 is LNHDA and CDR2 is SQIVND (reference sequence). The CDR3 has 15 amino acids. The CDR3 is CASTPQGLRAGELFF. CDR3 in DNA: TGTGCCAGTACCCCCCAGGGGTTGAGGGCCGGGGAGCTGTTTTTT.

The chain recombines TRBV5-1 with TRBJ1-3, with D maybe TRBD1 (6 bases). Germline V gene lookup returns CDR1 SGHRS and CDR2 YFSETQ. V lost 4 bases, J lost 2 bases, and 13 bases lay in between. This CDR3 has 15 amino acids. The CDR3 loop reads CASSPEGGTGNTIYF. The CDR3 bases are TGCGCCAGCAGCCCCGAAGGGGGAACTGGAAACACCATATATTTT.

J is TRBJ2-4 and V is TRBV6-2 or TRBV6-3; TRBD2 matches at 15 bases. The CDR3 is 18 amino acids. The V gene's germline CDR1 is MNHEY and CDR2 SVGEGT. Germline trimming cut 5 bases from V and 2 bases from J; bases unmatched to any gene: 7. DNA of the CDR3: TGTGCCAGCAGTCGGGGACTAGCGGGAGGCACAACCAAAAACATTCAGTACTTC. Translated, it gives CASSRGLAGGTTKNIQYF.